A selection of T cell receptor beta chains follows, all from one sample in a study of blood T cell repertoires in COVID-19. Produced via immunoSEQ multiplex PCR; TCRdb's table is partial and in-frame only. This sample has some 380,000 clones, with roughly 80% found just once. The sample consisted of peripheral blood. These receptors were taken from a human donor with acute or convalescent COVID-19. The donor label of this sample is uncertain. CDR3s include the opening cysteine and the closing phenylalanine or tryptophan. The D gene is left open where the match is weak. Only part of the rows carry a size: once, few, many, or a class if the clone is expanded.

v_gene	abundance	j_gene	d_gene	len	CDR3nt	CDR3aa
TRBV2	.	TRBJ1-4	.	14	TGTGCCAGCAATACCCAGGGTTCAAGGGAAAAACTGTTTTTT	CASNTQGSREKLFF
TRBV2	.	TRBJ2-2	TRBD1	16	TGTGCCAGCACTCCCCGGACAGGGGCTTACACCGGGGAGCTGTTTTTT	CASTPRTGAYTGELFF
TRBV5-6	.	TRBJ2-4	TRBD2	19	TGTGCCAGCAGCTACAGGACTAGCGGCGTACAGGGGGCCAAAAACATTCAGTACTTC	CASSYRTSGVQGAKNIQYF
TRBV28	.	TRBJ1-2	.	12	TGTGCCAGCCTCAGGAGGGGATATGGCTACACCTTC	CASLRRGYGYTF
TRBV9	.	TRBJ1-1	TRBD1	14	TGTGCCAGCAGCGCCCAGACAGGGGACACTGAAGCTTTCTTT	CASSAQTGDTEAFF
TRBV11-2	.	TRBJ2-5	TRBD1	14	TGTGCCAGCAGCTCAAACAGGGGTCGAGAGACCCAGTACTTC	CASSSNRGRETQYF
TRBV25-1	.	TRBJ2-1	.	12	TGTGCCAGCAGTGAAAACTTCAATGAGCAGTTCTTC	CASSENFNEQFF
TRBV5-1	once	TRBJ2-1	TRBD2	15	TGCGCCAGCAGCCCACTAGCGGCATCCTACAATGAGCAGTTCTTC	CASSPLAASYNEQFF
TRBV18	.	TRBJ2-3	.	15	TGTGCCAGCTCACCGATCGGGTCCGGGACAGATACGCAGTATTTT	CASSPIGSGTDTQYF
TRBV6-5	.	TRBJ1-1	TRBD1	14	TGTGCCAGCAGTTGGGACAGTTCAGGCACTGAAGCTTTCTTT	CASSWDSSGTEAFF
TRBV7-2	few	TRBJ2-5	TRBD2	16	TGTGCCAGCAGCACGGGACTAGCGGGAGTCGGGGAGACCCAGTACTTC	CASSTGLAGVGETQYF
TRBV6-5	.	TRBJ1-1	.	13	TGTGCCAGCAGTTCCCTCCAGGGGATTGAAGCTTTCTTT	CASSSLQGIEAFF
TRBV28	.	TRBJ1-4	TRBD1	16	TGTGCCAGCAGTTTAACCGGACAGGGCACTAATGAAAAACTGTTTTTT	CASSLTGQGTNEKLFF
TRBV12-3/TRBV12-4	.	TRBJ2-5	.	13	TGTGCCAGCAGCTACAGGGTTGGCGAGACCCAGTACTTC	CASSYRVGETQYF
TRBV2	.	TRBJ2-1	.	16	TGTGCCAGCAGTGATAACGGAGGGCCCTTCTACAATGAGCAGTTCTTC	CASSDNGGPFYNEQFF
TRBV3-1/TRBV3-2	few	TRBJ1-1	.	15	TGTGCCAGCAGCTATCCTGCAGGCCCGAACACTGAAGCTTTCTTT	CASSYPAGPNTEAFF
TRBV5-4	.	TRBJ1-4	TRBD1	14	TGTGCCAGCAGCTTGGGACAGGGTGATGAAAAACTGTTTTTT	CASSLGQGDEKLFF
TRBV30	.	TRBJ2-1	.	13	TGTGCCTGGAGTGTACATACCGTCAATGAGCAGTTCTTC	CAWSVHTVNEQFF
TRBV2	.	TRBJ2-2	.	15	TGTGCCAGCAGCCCGGGACACACGAACACCGGGGAGCTGTTTTTT	CASSPGHTNTGELFF
TRBV19	.	TRBJ1-3	.	16	TGTGCCAGTAGCCTCCTCCCCTATAATACTGGAAACACCATATATTTT	CASSLLPYNTGNTIYF
TRBV7-8	.	TRBJ1-1	.	14	TGTGCCAGCAGCAAAGCGTCGGGCAGGGATGGAGCTTTCTTT	CASSKASGRDGAFF
TRBV5-1	.	TRBJ2-2	.	15	TGCGCCAGCAGCGATTCACCAGGCGCCGGCGGGGAGCTGTTTTTT	CASSDSPGAGGELFF